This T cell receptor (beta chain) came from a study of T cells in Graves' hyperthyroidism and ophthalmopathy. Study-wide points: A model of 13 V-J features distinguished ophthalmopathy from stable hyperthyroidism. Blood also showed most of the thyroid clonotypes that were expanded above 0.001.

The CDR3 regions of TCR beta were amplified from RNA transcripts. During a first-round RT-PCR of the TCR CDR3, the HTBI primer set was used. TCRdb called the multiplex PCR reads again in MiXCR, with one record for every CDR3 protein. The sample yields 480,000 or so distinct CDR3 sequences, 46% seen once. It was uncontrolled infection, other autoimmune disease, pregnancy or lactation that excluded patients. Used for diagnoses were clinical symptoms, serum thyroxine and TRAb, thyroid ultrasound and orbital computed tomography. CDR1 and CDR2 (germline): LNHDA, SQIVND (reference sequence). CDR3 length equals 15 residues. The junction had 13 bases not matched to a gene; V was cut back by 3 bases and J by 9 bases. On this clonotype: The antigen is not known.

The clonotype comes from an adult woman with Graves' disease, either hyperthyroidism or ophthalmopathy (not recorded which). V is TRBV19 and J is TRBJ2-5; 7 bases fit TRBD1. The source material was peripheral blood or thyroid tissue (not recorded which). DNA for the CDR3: TGTGCCAGTAGTATGAACAGGGGTGGCAATCAGCCCCAGTACTTC. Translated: CASSMNRGGNQPQYF. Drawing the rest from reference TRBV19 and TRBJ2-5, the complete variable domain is DGGITQSPKYLFRKEGQNVTLSCEQNLNHDAMYWYRQDPGQGLRLIYYSQIVNDFQKGDIAEGYSVSREKKESFPLTVTSAQKNPTAFYLCASSMNRGGNQPQYFGPGTRLLVL.